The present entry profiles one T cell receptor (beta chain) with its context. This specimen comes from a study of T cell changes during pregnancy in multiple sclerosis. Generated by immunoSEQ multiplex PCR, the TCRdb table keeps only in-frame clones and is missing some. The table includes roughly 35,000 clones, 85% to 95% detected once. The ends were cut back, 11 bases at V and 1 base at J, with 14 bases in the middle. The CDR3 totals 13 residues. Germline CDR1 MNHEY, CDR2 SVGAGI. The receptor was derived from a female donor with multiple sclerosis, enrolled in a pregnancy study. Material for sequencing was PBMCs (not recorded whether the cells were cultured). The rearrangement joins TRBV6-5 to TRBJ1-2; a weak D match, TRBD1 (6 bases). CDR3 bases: TGTGCCGCAGCGAGGGGGGGTAACTATGGCTACACCTTC. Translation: CAAARGGNYGYTF.